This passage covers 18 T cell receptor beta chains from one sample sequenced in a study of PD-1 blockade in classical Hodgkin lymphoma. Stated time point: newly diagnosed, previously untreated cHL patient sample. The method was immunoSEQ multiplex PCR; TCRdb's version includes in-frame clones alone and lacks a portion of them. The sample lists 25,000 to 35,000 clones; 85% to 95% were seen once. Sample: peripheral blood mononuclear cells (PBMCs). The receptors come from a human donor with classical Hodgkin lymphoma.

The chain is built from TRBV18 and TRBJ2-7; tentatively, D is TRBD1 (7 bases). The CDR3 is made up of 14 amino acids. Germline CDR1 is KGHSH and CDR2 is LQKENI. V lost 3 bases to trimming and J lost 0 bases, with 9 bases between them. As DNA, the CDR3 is TGTGCCAGCTCACCGCGGGACAGCTCCTACGAGCAGTACTTC. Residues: CASSPRDSSYEQYF.

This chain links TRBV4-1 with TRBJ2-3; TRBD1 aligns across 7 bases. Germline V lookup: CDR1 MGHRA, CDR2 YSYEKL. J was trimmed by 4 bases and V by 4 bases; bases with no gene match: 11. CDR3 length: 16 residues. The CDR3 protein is CASSPRGSRGSDTQYF. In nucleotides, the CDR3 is TGCGCCAGCAGCCCCCGGGGAAGCAGGGGGTCAGATACGCAGTATTTT.

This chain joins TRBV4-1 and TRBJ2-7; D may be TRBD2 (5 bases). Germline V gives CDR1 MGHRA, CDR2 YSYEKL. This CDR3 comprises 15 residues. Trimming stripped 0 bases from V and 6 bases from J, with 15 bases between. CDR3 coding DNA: TGCGCCAGCAGCCAAGATATTCTTCCGGGGATCGAGCAGTACTTC. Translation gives CASSQDILPGIEQYF.

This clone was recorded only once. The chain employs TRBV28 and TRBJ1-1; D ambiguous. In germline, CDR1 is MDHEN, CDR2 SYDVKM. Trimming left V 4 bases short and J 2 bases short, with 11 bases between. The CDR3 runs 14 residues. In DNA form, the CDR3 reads TGTGCCAGCAGTTCATCTTGGTCTAACACTGAAGCTTTCTTT. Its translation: CASSSSWSNTEAFF.

The CDR3 sequence is CASSLELGWGRAGNTIYF. The CDR3 nucleotides read TGTGCCAGCAGCTTAGAGTTAGGATGGGGACGAGCTGGAAACACCATATATTTT. The chain combines TRBV7-9 with TRBJ1-3; a possible D gene is TRBD1 (5 bases). The CDR3 has 18 residues. Germline values: CDR1 SEHNR, CDR2 FQNEAQ (reference sequence). V was clipped by 1 base and J by 2 bases, with 18 bases between them.

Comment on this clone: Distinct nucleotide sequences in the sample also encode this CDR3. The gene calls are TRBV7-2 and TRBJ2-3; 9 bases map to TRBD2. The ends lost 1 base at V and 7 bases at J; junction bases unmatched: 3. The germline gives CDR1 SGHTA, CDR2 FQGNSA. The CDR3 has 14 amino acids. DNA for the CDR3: TGTGCCAGCAGCTTAGGTCTAGCGGGAAATACGCAGTATTTT. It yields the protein CASSLGLAGNTQYF.

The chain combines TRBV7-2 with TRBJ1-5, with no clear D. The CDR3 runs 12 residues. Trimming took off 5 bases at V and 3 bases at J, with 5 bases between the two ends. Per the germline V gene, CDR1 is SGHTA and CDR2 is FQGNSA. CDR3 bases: TGTGCCAGCAGCCCTCTCAATCAGCCCCAGCATTTT. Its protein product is CASSPLNQPQHF.

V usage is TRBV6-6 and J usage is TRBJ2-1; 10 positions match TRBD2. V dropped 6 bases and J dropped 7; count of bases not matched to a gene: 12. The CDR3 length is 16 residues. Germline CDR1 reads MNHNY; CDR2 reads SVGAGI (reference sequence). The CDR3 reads CASSSGLAGVKNEQFF. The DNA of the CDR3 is TGTGCCAGCAGCTCGGGGCTAGCGGGAGTAAAGAATGAGCAGTTCTTC.

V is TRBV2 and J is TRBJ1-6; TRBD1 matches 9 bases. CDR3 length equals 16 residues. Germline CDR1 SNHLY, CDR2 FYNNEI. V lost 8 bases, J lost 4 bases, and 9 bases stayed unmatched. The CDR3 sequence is CASRIGTGPYNSPLHF. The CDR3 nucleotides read TGTGCCAGCCGCATCGGGACAGGGCCTTATAATTCACCCCTCCACTTT.

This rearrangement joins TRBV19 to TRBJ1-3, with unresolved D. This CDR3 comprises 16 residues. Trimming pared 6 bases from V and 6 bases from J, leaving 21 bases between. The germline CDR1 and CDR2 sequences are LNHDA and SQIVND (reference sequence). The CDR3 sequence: CASSPFHRDRTNTIYF. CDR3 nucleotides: TGTGCCAGTAGCCCCTTCCACAGAGACCGAACAAACACCATATATTTT.

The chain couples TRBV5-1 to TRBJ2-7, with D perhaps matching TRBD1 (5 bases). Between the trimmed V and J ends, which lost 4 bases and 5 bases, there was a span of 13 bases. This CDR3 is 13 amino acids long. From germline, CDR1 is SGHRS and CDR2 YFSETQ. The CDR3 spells CASSPNPGNEQYF. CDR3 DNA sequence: TGCGCCAGCAGCCCCAATCCAGGGAACGAGCAGTACTTC.

The CDR3 sequence is CASSLNGQPQHF. CDR3 nucleotides: TGTGCCAGCAGCTTAAACGGTCAGCCCCAGCATTTT. The chain carries TRBV13 and TRBJ1-5; no definite D call. With 2 bases removed from V and 6 bases from J, the gap between germline ends came to 5 bases. The CDR3 contains 12 residues. Germline CDR1 PRHDT, CDR2 FYEKMQ (reference sequence). The complete variable domain, with remaining parts taken from reference TRBV13 and TRBJ1-5, reads AAGVIQSPRHLIKEKRETATLKCYPIPRHDTVYWYQQGPGQDPQFLISFYEKMQSDKGSIPDRFSAQQFSDYHSELNMSSLELGDSALYFCASSLNGQPQHFGDGTRLSIL.

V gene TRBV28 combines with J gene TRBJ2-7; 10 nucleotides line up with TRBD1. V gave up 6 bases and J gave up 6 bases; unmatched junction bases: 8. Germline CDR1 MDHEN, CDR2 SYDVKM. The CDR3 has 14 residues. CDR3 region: CASRQTGGEGEQYF. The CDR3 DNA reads TGTGCCAGCAGACAGACAGGGGGCGAAGGCGAGCAGTACTTC.

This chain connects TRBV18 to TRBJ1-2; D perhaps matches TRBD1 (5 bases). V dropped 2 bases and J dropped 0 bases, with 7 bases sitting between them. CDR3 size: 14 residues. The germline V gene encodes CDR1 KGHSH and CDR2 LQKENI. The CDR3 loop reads CASSPVRANYGYTF. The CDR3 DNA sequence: TGTGCCAGCTCACCAGTCAGGGCTAACTATGGCTACACCTTC.

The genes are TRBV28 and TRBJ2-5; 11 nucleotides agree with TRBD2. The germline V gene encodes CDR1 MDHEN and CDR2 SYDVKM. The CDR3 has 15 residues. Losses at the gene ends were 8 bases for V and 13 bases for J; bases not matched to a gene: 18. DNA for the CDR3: TGTGCCAGCGCAATGGATACCCTCTATAGCGGGAGGGTGTACTTC. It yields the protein CASAMDTLYSGRVYF.

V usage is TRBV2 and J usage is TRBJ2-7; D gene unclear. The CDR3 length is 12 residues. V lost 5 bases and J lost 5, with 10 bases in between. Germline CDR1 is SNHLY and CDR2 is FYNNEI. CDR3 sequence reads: CASSLTSDEQYF. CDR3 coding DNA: TGTGCCAGCAGTCTCACCTCTGACGAGCAGTACTTC. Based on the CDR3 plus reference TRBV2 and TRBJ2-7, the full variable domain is EPEVTQTPSHQVTQMGQEVILRCVPISNHLYFYWYRQILGQKVEFLVSFYNNEISEKSEIFDDQFSVERPDGSNFTLKIRSTKLEDSAMYFCASSLTSDEQYFGPGTRLTVT.

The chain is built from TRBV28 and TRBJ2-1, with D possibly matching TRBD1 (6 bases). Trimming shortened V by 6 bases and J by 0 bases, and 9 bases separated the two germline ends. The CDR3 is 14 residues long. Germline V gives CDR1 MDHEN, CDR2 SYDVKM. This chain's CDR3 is CASRKDSSYNEQFF. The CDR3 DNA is TGTGCCAGCAGGAAGGACAGCTCCTACAATGAGCAGTTCTTC.

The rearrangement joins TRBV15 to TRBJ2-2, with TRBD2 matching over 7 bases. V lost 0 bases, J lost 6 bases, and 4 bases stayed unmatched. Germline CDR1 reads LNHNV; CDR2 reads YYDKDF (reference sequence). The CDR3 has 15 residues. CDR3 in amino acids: CATSRERGVAGELFF. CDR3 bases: TGTGCCACCAGCAGAGAACGGGGGGTCGCCGGGGAGCTGTTTTTT. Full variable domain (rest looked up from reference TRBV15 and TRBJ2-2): DAMVIQNPRYQVTQFGKPVTLSCSQTLNHNVMYWYQQKSSQAPKLLFHYYDKDFNNEADTPDNFQSRRPNTSFCFLDIRSPGLGDTAMYLCATSRERGVAGELFFGEGSRLTVL.